Following are 13 T cell receptor beta chains from one sample sequenced in a study of Ad26.COV2.S vaccination and SARS-CoV-2 variants. Indicated treatment: some 20 received Ad26.COV2.S at low or high dose, single or two shots; 5 received placebo; per-sample allocation not given. It was on day 63 after the first vaccine or placebo injection that samples were taken. Assay: immunoSEQ multiplex PCR; the TCRdb copy retains only in-frame clones and omits some. This repertoire shows about 480,000 clones, around 88% found once; its top ten account for around 13%. Specimen: peripheral blood, collected in a trial of Ad26.COV2.S vaccine versus placebo. The source is a person aged 18-60 years who received the Ad26.COV2.S COVID-19 vaccine or a placebo.

This chain connects TRBV30 to TRBJ2-3, with 8 positions matching TRBD1. With 4 bases clipped from V and 6 bases from J, the junction kept 12 bases outside the gene matches. This CDR3 has 15 amino acids. CDR1 and CDR2 from the germline V gene are GTSNPN and SVGIG (reference sequence). The CDR3 loop is CAWTPGQGRQDTQYF. Here the CDR3 DNA reads TGTGCCTGGACCCCCGGACAGGGAAGGCAGGATACGCAGTATTTT.

The rearrangement uses TRBV5-4 and TRBJ2-1, with D unclear. This CDR3 has 11 amino acids. The germline gives CDR1 SGHNT, CDR2 YYREEE (reference sequence). V was cut by 4 bases and J by 12 bases, with 11 bases left in between. CDR3 loop: CASSGQEGQFF. The CDR3 bases are TGTGCCAGCAGCGGGCAGGAAGGGCAGTTCTTC.

The chain combines TRBV9 with TRBJ2-3; 15 nucleotides line up with TRBD2. J was trimmed by 3 bases and V by 4 bases; bases with no gene match: 6. Germline CDR1 SGDLS, CDR2 YYNGEE. The CDR3 is 17 amino acids. CDR3 coding DNA: TGTGCCAGCAGCACGGGACTAGCGGGAGGAGGGACAGATACGCAGTATTTT. It encodes CASSTGLAGGGTDTQYF.

The chain joins TRBV7-2 to TRBJ2-1; possible D gene TRBD2, 6 bases. Germline assignment: CDR1 SGHTA and CDR2 FQGNSA. This CDR3 is built from 13 residues. Trimming removed 7 bases at V and 8 bases at J, with 15 bases between. The CDR3 DNA reads TGTGCCAGCACCGGACCCAGGGAGGATGAGCAGTTCTTC. This sequence encodes CASTGPREDEQFF. The full variable domain, completed using reference TRBV7-2 and TRBJ2-1, is GAGVSQSPSNKVTEKGKDVELRCDPISGHTALYWYRQSLGQGLEFLIYFQGNSAPDKSGLPSDRFSAERTGGSVSTLTIQRTQQEDSAVYLCASTGPREDEQFFGPGTRLTVL.

The V gene is TRBV28, the J gene TRBJ1-1; D possibly corresponds to TRBD1 (6 bases). V shed 4 bases and J shed 0 bases, with 18 bases lying between them. The CDR3 loop spans 17 amino acids. Germline V CDR1 and CDR2: MDHEN, SYDVKM. The CDR3 spells CASSYRGAATMNTEAFF. Written as DNA, the CDR3 is TGTGCCAGCAGTTATCGGGGGGCGGCCACGATGAACACTGAAGCTTTCTTT.

The V call is TRBV30, the J call TRBJ1-1; 8 bases align to TRBD1. The CDR3 extends over 16 amino acids. Germline V gene data show CDR1 as GTSNPN and CDR2 as SVGIG (reference sequence). The V and J ends lost 3 bases and 4 bases, in that order; junction bases with no gene match: 13. CDR3 in amino acids: CAWRDRNRGTSTEAFF. The CDR3 nucleotides read TGTGCCTGGAGAGACAGAAACAGGGGGACAAGCACTGAAGCTTTCTTT.

V usage is TRBV12-5 and J usage is TRBJ2-2; 7 bases map to TRBD2. Germline V gene sequence: CDR1 LGHNT, CDR2 FRNRAP. Trimming cost V 9 bases and J 6 bases; bases outside gene matches: 13. CDR3 length: 15 residues. CDR3 nucleotide sequence: TGTGCTAGCGCCCCAAGGGAGGGAATAGCCGGGGAGCTGTTTTTT. This sequence encodes CASAPREGIAGELFF.

The genes are TRBV6-2 or TRBV6-3 and TRBJ2-7, with D perhaps given as TRBD1 or TRBD2 (5 bases each). The CDR3 sequence is 18 residues long. The V end lost 4 bases, the J end lost 2 bases, and 24 bases lay between the germline ends. Germline V gene lookup returns CDR1 MNHEY and CDR2 SVGEGT. As DNA, the CDR3 is TGTGCCAGCAGTTTGCCGTTAAGGAGGTCATCGGGACCCTACGAGCAGTACTTC. Encoded protein: CASSLPLRRSSGPYEQYF.

This clone was counted only a few times. V is TRBV5-1 and J is TRBJ2-2, with 8 bases that match TRBD1. CDR1 SGHRS and CDR2 YFSETQ come from the germline V gene. The V segment lost 4 bases and the J segment 5 bases; nucleotides outside the gene matches: 4. The CDR3 extends over 14 amino acids. CDR3 sequence reads: CASSPRGQTGELFF. The CDR3 DNA is TGCGCCAGCAGCCCCAGGGGGCAAACCGGGGAGCTGTTTTTT.

The chain combines TRBV6-6 with TRBJ2-7; TRBD2 matches at 11 bases. This CDR3 is 14 amino acids long. From germline, CDR1 is MNHNY and CDR2 SVGAGI (reference sequence). Germline trimming cut 4 bases from V and 6 bases from J; bases unmatched to any gene: 5. CDR3 protein: CASSSLAGGSEQYF. The CDR3 DNA reads as TGTGCCAGCAGTTCCCTAGCGGGAGGTAGCGAGCAGTACTTC.

The CDR3 loop is CAWTEDGLGGYTF. DNA of the CDR3: TGTGCCTGGACTGAGGACGGGTTAGGGGGCTACACCTTC. This sequence joins TRBV30 and TRBJ1-2; D is uncertain. The germline gives CDR1 GTSNPN, CDR2 SVGIG (reference sequence). The CDR3 is 13 amino acids. V was clipped by 4 bases and J by 8 bases, with 17 bases between them. The complete variable domain, with remaining parts taken from reference TRBV30 and TRBJ1-2, reads SQTIHQWPATLVQPVGSPLSLECTVEGTSNPNLYWYRQAAGRGLQLLFYSVGIGQISSEVPQNLSASRPQDRQFILSSKKLLLSDSGFYLCAWTEDGLGGYTFGSGTRLTVV.

The chain uses TRBV27 and TRBJ2-7; 8 bases fit TRBD1. Germline assignment: CDR1 MNHEY and CDR2 SMNVEV (reference sequence). The CDR3 extends over 20 amino acids. V lost 3 bases and J lost 3; bases outside the gene matches: 22. CDR3 sequence: CASSLPNLMSRTGTHYEQYF. DNA of the CDR3: TGTGCCAGCAGTTTGCCTAACTTGATGTCGCGGACAGGGACCCACTACGAGCAGTACTTC.

The sample holds one count of this clone. The CDR3: CASSDFSNPPNTEAFF. The CDR3 DNA reads as TGTGCCAGCAGTGATTTCAGTAATCCTCCCAACACTGAAGCTTTCTTT. The rearrangement joins TRBV2 to TRBJ1-1; D is unresolved. V was pared by 3 bases and J by 2 bases, with 16 bases between. The CDR3 contains 16 residues. The germline CDR1 and CDR2 sequences are SNHLY and FYNNEI.